The 32 T cell receptor beta chains listed next were all sequenced from one sample in a study of cytomegalovirus exposure and HLA in healthy donors (dated by TCRdb to about 2017). The method was the immunoSEQ multiplex PCR assay. Not all clones reach the TCRdb copy of this immuneACCESS table, which keeps in-frame sequences only. Checked studies attribute under half of the gap to unresolved V genes and leave the rest unexplained. The sample data list some 150,000 clones, and more than 85% of these were observed just once. Jointly, the top ten make up about 0.64% of the sample. Sample: PBMCs. The receptors were sampled from a man aged 18 to 29 in good health and CMV-seronegative.

The chain is built from TRBV9 and TRBJ1-2; D is undetermined. Trimming pared 3 bases from V and 3 bases from J, leaving 12 bases between. Germline-derived CDR1 and CDR2 are SGDLS and YYNGEE. This CDR3 contains 14 residues. In nucleotides, the CDR3 is TGTGCCAGCAGCGGACGGACTTCTTACTATGGCTACACCTTC. It codes for CASSGRTSYYGYTF.

Points on this clone: Other DNA sequences in the same sample also yield this CDR3. This chain links TRBV27 with TRBJ1-2; D remains unclear. The germline V gene encodes CDR1 MNHEY and CDR2 SMNVEV (reference sequence). Trimming removed 4 bases from V and 2 bases from J, with 8 bases in between. This CDR3 contains 13 residues. The CDR3 region is CASSSQVNYGYTF. CDR3 DNA: TGTGCCAGCAGTTCCCAGGTCAACTATGGCTACACCTTC.

This clone was found a few times. The junction does not match germline at one end; this may be a read error. The genes are TRBV20-1 and TRBJ2-7; D gene ambiguous. The CDR3 totals 10 residues. Looked up from germline, CDR1 is DFQATT and CDR2 is SNEGSKA (reference sequence). The CDR3 here is CSARDRSTHF. In DNA, the CDR3 is TGCAGTGCTAGAGATCGGTCGACACACTTC.

The V and J genes are TRBV5-1 and TRBJ2-2; 9 positions agree with TRBD1. Germline CDR1 is SGHRS and CDR2 is YFSETQ. Trimming at V came to 1 base and at J to 4 bases, leaving 5 bases not matched to a gene. The CDR3 contains 16 residues. CDR3 nucleotides: TGCGCCAGCAGCTTGAGGGACAGGGTGGTCACCGGGGAGCTGTTTTTT. Translating gives CASSLRDRVVTGELFF. Drawing the rest from reference TRBV5-1 and TRBJ2-2, the complete variable domain is KAGVTQTPRYLIKTRGQQVTLSCSPISGHRSVSWYQQTPGQGLQFLFEYFSETQRNKGNFPGRFSGRQFSNSRSEMNVSTLELGDSALYLCASSLRDRVVTGELFFGEGSRLTVL.

The chain couples TRBV19 to TRBJ1-5, with 9 bases fitting TRBD1. The trim removed 7 bases at V and 3 bases at J, leaving 7 bases unmatched. This CDR3 spans 15 amino acids. Germline CDR1 reads LNHDA; CDR2 reads SQIVND (reference sequence). In DNA form, the CDR3 reads TGTGCCAGTACCCCCGGACAGGGGATCAATCAGCCCCAGCATTTT. It is translated as CASTPGQGINQPQHF.

This clone showed up just once. The V gene is TRBV13, the J gene TRBJ2-1; D is perhaps TRBD1 (6 bases). The CDR3 contains 16 residues. The V gene's germline CDR1 is PRHDT and CDR2 FYEKMQ (reference sequence). Deletions cut 5 bases from V and 1 base from J, with 15 bases between. The CDR3 sequence is CASSGGSSLSYNEQFF. Written as DNA, the CDR3 is TGTGCCAGCAGCGGGGGCTCATCCTTGTCCTACAATGAGCAGTTCTTC.

The DNA of the CDR3 is TGTGCCAGCAGCTTGATTGCGAATGAGCAGTTCTTC. This codes for CASSLIANEQFF. The chain recombines TRBV7-9 with TRBJ2-1; D unresolved. The CDR3 has 12 amino acids. Germline CDR1 and CDR2: SEHNR and FQNEAQ (reference sequence). Trimming took 3 bases from V and 7 from J, leaving 7 bases between them.

V gene TRBV6-5 combines with J gene TRBJ1-5; 8 bases agree with TRBD1. The V and J ends lost 6 bases and 0 bases, in that order; junction bases with no gene match: 4. The CDR3 is 15 amino acids. CDR1 and CDR2 (germline): MNHEY, SVGAGI. The CDR3 nucleotides read TGTGCCAGCAGCTCGGGACAGGTTAGCAATCAGCCCCAGCATTTT. It codes for CASSSGQVSNQPQHF.

This chain joins TRBV19 and TRBJ1-5; D may be TRBD1 (6 bases). V lost 1 base, J lost 1 base, and 8 bases lay in between. CDR1 and CDR2 from the germline V gene are LNHDA and SQIVND (reference sequence). The length of the CDR3 is 15 residues. CDR3 sequence: CASSIGQGSNQPQHF. In DNA form, the CDR3 reads TGTGCCAGTAGTATAGGGCAGGGGAGCAATCAGCCCCAGCATTTT.

V and J are TRBV10-1 and TRBJ2-1; 10 positions agree with TRBD2. Germline CDR1 WNHNN, CDR2 SYGVQD (reference sequence). V shed 6 bases and J 6 bases; nucleotides not matched to a gene: 5. The CDR3 length is 14 residues. CDR3 nucleotides: TGCGCCAGCAGCCAAGCGGGGGGGATCAATGAGCAGTTCTTC. This translates into CASSQAGGINEQFF.

This rearrangement joins TRBV6-5 to TRBJ1-6, with 7 bases lining up with TRBD1. The junction had 2 bases not matched to a gene; V was cut back by 2 bases and J by 7 bases. The CDR3 contains 14 residues. Looked up from germline, CDR1 is MNHEY and CDR2 is SVGAGI. CDR3 amino acids: CASSYDRENSPLHF. The CDR3 region has the DNA TGTGCCAGCAGTTACGACAGGGAGAATTCACCCCTCCACTTT.

The J gene is TRBJ2-1, the V gene TRBV10-3; TRBD2 matches 13 bases. The V gene end was trimmed by 10 bases and the J gene end by 2 bases; junction bases not matched to a gene: 5. The CDR3 contains 15 residues. CDR1 is ENHRY, CDR2 SYGVKD, per germline. The CDR3 nucleotides read TGTGCCACCTTGACTAGCGGGGGGACCTACAATGAGCAGTTCTTC. Encoded protein: CATLTSGGTYNEQFF.

The genes are TRBV5-1 and TRBJ2-2; D is undetermined. This CDR3 has 13 amino acids. Germline CDR1 and CDR2: SGHRS and YFSETQ. With 9 bases removed from V and 7 bases from J, the gap between germline ends came to 16 bases. CDR3 residues: CATQTAESGELFF. Written as DNA, the CDR3 is TGCGCCACCCAAACGGCGGAGAGCGGGGAGCTGTTTTTT.

This clone was detected a few times. This chain connects TRBV7-9 to TRBJ1-3; a weak D match, TRBD1 (6 bases). The CDR3 is 17 amino acids. The germline V gene has CDR1 SEHNR and CDR2 FQNEAQ (reference sequence). Trimming pared 5 bases from V and 4 bases from J, leaving 21 bases between. DNA for the CDR3: TGTGCCAGCAGCCCCCCTGGGGCAGGGGCGGTGGGAAACACCATATATTTT. Its translation is CASSPPGAGAVGNTIYF.

The rearrangement links TRBV9 to TRBJ1-1; TRBD1 might be the D (5 bases). The CDR3 has 14 amino acids. Germline lookup yields CDR1 SGDLS and CDR2 YYNGEE. The V end lost 0 bases, the J end lost 5 bases, and 11 bases lay between the germline ends. DNA for the CDR3: TGTGCCAGCAGCGTAGAGGGGCTGGGGACTGAAGCTTTCTTT. Protein product: CASSVEGLGTEAFF.

The chain links TRBV30 to TRBJ2-7; D unresolved. Germline V gives CDR1 GTSNPN, CDR2 SVGIG (reference sequence). The CDR3 contains 11 residues. Trimming removed 0 bases at V and 6 bases at J, with 6 bases between. The CDR3 spells CAWSVTGEQYF. CDR3 DNA: TGTGCCTGGAGTGTAACTGGCGAGCAGTACTTC.

V and J are TRBV10-2 and TRBJ2-1; TRBD2 agrees at 11 bases. Germline CDR1 is WSHSY and CDR2 is SAAADI. V trimming: 1 base; J trimming: 0 bases; junction bases outside the gene matches: 8. The CDR3 totals 19 residues. CDR3 residues: CASSEFASGGTSSYNEQFF. The CDR3 bases are TGCGCCAGCAGTGAGTTTGCTAGCGGGGGGACTAGCTCCTACAATGAGCAGTTCTTC.

This clone was recorded only once. V and J are TRBV12-5 and TRBJ1-5; possible D gene TRBD1, 5 bases. This CDR3 has 18 residues. Germline lookup yields CDR1 LGHNT and CDR2 FRNRAP. The V gene lost 1 base and the J gene lost 2 bases, with 18 bases spanning the gap. CDR3 nucleotides: TGTGCTAGTGGTTTGGCAAGATGGGGCCAAAGAGGCAATCAGCCCCAGCATTTT. Amino acids: CASGLARWGQRGNQPQHF.

CDR3 loop: CASSLSQGSEQYV. The CDR3 nucleotides read TGTGCCAGCAGTTTATCCCAGGGTTCCGAGCAGTACGTC. The V call is TRBV27, the J call TRBJ2-7; D might be TRBD1 (5 bases). This CDR3 has 13 residues. V gave up 0 bases and J gave up 6 bases, with 9 bases separating them. CDR1 and CDR2 from the germline V gene are MNHEY and SMNVEV (reference sequence).

V and J are TRBV6-5 and TRBJ2-1; D is ambiguous. The V end lost 5 bases, the J end lost 4 bases, and 3 bases lay between the germline ends. This CDR3 spans 11 amino acids. Germline lookup yields CDR1 MNHEY and CDR2 SVGAGI. The CDR3 is CASSQYNEQFF. CDR3 nucleotide sequence: TGTGCCAGCAGTCAATACAATGAGCAGTTCTTC.

The chain couples TRBV28 to TRBJ2-7; unclear D gene. From germline, CDR1 is MDHEN and CDR2 SYDVKM. V was clipped by 5 bases and J by 9 bases, with 20 bases between them. The CDR3 extends over 14 amino acids. This chain's CDR3 is CASSGRNLGEVQYV. CDR3 sequence (DNA): TGTGCCAGCAGTGGCCGAAACCTAGGAGAGGTGCAGTACGTC.

This clone was seen just once. J is TRBJ2-2 and V is TRBV7-2, with 8 bases identical to TRBD2. The CDR3 is 16 residues long. Germline V gene lookup returns CDR1 SGHTA and CDR2 FQGNSA. With V trimmed by 2 bases and J by 6 bases, 8 bases remained unmatched. The CDR3 spells CASSLFRGGIAGELFF. The CDR3 bases are TGTGCCAGCAGCTTATTCCGGGGGGGAATTGCCGGGGAGCTGTTTTTT.

The rearrangement joins TRBV6-5 to TRBJ1-2, with 12 bases aligning to TRBD1. CDR3 length: 14 residues. From germline, CDR1 is MNHEY and CDR2 SVGAGI. J lost 8 bases, V lost 10 bases, and 11 bases had no gene match. The CDR3: CATQRDRGRGGYTF. The CDR3 DNA reads TGTGCCACTCAGCGGGACAGGGGGCGCGGAGGCTACACCTTC.

The genes are TRBV11-2 and TRBJ2-1; 13 positions agree with TRBD2. V shed 2 bases and J 6 bases; nucleotides not matched to a gene: 1. The germline V gene encodes CDR1 SGHAT and CDR2 FQNNGV. The CDR3 has 15 amino acids. CDR3 protein: CASSLRTSGGNEQFF. The CDR3 region has the DNA TGTGCCAGCAGCTTAAGGACTAGCGGGGGCAATGAGCAGTTCTTC.

The rearrangement joins TRBV6-6 to TRBJ1-5; 7 bases fit TRBD1. Germline V gives CDR1 MNHNY, CDR2 SVGAGI (reference sequence). This CDR3 comprises 13 residues. V gave up 6 bases and J gave up 5 bases; unmatched junction bases: 4. The CDR3 DNA sequence: TGTGCCAGCAGAAGGGACAGCTATCAGCCCCAGCATTTT. Translating gives CASRRDSYQPQHF.

The rearrangement uses TRBV7-9 and TRBJ2-7; D unclear. Germline V gene data show CDR1 as SEHNR and CDR2 as FQNEAQ (reference sequence). V was cut by 4 bases and J by 3 bases, with 10 bases left in between. CDR3 size: 13 residues. CDR3 coding DNA: TGTGCCAGCAGCTCCGTCAGTGACTACGAGCAGTACTTC. This codes for CASSSVSDYEQYF.

The rearrangement uses TRBV5-1 and TRBJ2-5; 7 nucleotides line up with TRBD1. With V trimmed by 5 bases and J by 5 bases, 12 bases remained unmatched. The CDR3 sequence is 15 residues long. Germline assignment: CDR1 SGHRS and CDR2 YFSETQ. CDR3 coding DNA: TGCGCCAGCAGACTGTTGACAGGGACCGGGGAGACCCAGTACTTC. Its translation is CASRLLTGTGETQYF.

CDR3 protein: CASSDRDNDYGYTF. The CDR3 DNA follows: TGTGCCAGCAGCGACCGGGACAACGACTATGGCTACACCTTC. The chain has TRBV21-1 and TRBJ1-2; the table's TRBD1 call for D was not verified on the DNA. TRBV21-1 is a pseudogene segment. The CDR3 extends over 14 amino acids.

This chain uses TRBV7-8 with TRBJ2-2, with TRBD2 matching 8 bases. The trim removed 4 bases at V and 1 base at J, leaving 5 bases unmatched. The CDR3 has 16 amino acids. Germline V gene lookup returns CDR1 SGHVS and CDR2 FQNEAQ. CDR3 DNA: TGTGCCAGCAGCTCCCGGGAGGGGATGAACACCGGGGAGCTGTTTTTT. Protein product: CASSSREGMNTGELFF.

J is TRBJ1-2 and V is TRBV10-3, with D hard to call. The V gene's germline CDR1 is ENHRY and CDR2 SYGVKD. V was pared by 0 bases and J by 4 bases, with 6 bases between. This CDR3 has 13 amino acids. This CDR3 reads CAISESSGYGYTF. The CDR3 DNA sequence: TGTGCCATCAGTGAGTCGTCAGGCTATGGCTACACCTTC.

This clone was counted a single time. The chain uses TRBV4-3 and TRBJ2-5; 10 bases fit TRBD1. Germline CDR1 and CDR2: LGHNA and YSLEER. Trimming cost V 4 bases and J 2 bases; bases outside gene matches: 4. This CDR3 comprises 15 residues. The CDR3 region is CASSPGQGPQETQYF. In DNA, the CDR3 is TGCGCCAGCAGCCCGGGACAGGGGCCACAAGAGACCCAGTACTTC.

This clone was counted a single time. This chain connects TRBV11-2 to TRBJ2-3, with a weak D call TRBD2 (6 bases). V was cut by 1 base and J by 2 bases, with 13 bases left in between. The CDR3 is made up of 16 amino acids. Germline assignment: CDR1 SGHAT and CDR2 FQNNGV. CDR3 nucleotides: TGTGCCAGCAGCTTAGGGACCGGGACTCTCACAGATACGCAGTATTTT. It specifies CASSLGTGTLTDTQYF. Filled out from reference TRBV11-2 and TRBJ2-3, the complete variable domain reads EAGVAQSPRYKIIEKRQSVAFWCNPISGHATLYWYQQILGQGPKLLIQFQNNGVVDDSQLPKDRFSAERLKGVDSTLKIQPAKLEDSAVYLCASSLGTGTLTDTQYFGPGTRLTVL.